This T cell receptor (beta chain) was identified in a study of siplizumab effects on memory and regulatory T cells. The CDR3 runs to 15 residues. Germline assignment: CDR1 SEHNR and CDR2 FQNEAQ (reference sequence). The germline V and J ends were trimmed by 1 base and 4 bases, with 12 bases remaining between them. The method was immunoSEQ multiplex PCR; TCRdb's version includes in-frame clones alone and lacks a portion of them. The sample contains under 140,000 clones, roughly 90% of which appear only once. Specimen: CD4+ T cells sorted from blood. The TCR originated in a human donor in good health. The chain recombines TRBV7-9 with TRBJ2-3; D is possibly TRBD2 (6 bases). The CDR3 coding sequence is TGTGCCAGCAGCTTAGTTGTGGGACTCCCAGATACGCAGTATTTT. The encoded protein is CASSLVVGLPDTQYF.